This T cell receptor (beta chain) was found in a study of blood T cells in healthy people across ages. Study-level points and caveats: Per million T cells, the diversity of TCR beta decreased roughly linearly as age advanced.

Through a sample-barcoded 5' primer and a J-beta primer mix, a second PCR was run for roughly 6 to 12 cycles. TCRdb re-called the 5' RACE reads through MiXCR, storing one row per CDR3 protein. The data contain about 1.4 million distinct CDR3 sequences, almost 60% of them singletons. V was pared by 4 bases and J by 0 bases, with 15 bases between. CDR1 SGHRS and CDR2 YFSETQ come from the germline V gene. The CDR3 extends over 16 amino acids. To note about this clonotype: Its specificity is unknown.

The sequence derives from a young man in good health. Sequencing used blood. This chain links TRBV5-1 with TRBJ2-3, with D possibly matching TRBD2 (8 bases). DNA of the CDR3: TGCGCCAGCAGCCCGGGGGGGACAGCTAGCACAGATACGCAGTATTTT. It codes for CASSPGGTASTDTQYF.